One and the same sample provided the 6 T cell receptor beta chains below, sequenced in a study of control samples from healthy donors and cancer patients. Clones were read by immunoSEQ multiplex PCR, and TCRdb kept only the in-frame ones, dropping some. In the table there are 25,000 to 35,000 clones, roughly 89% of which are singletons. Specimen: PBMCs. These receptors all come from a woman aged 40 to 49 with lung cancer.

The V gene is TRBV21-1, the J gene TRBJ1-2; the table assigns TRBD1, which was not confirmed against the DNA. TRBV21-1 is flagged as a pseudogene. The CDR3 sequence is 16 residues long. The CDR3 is CASTPFYLEGVYGYTF. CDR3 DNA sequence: TGTGCCAGCACCCCTTTTTATCTTGAGGGGGTCTATGGCTACACCTTC.

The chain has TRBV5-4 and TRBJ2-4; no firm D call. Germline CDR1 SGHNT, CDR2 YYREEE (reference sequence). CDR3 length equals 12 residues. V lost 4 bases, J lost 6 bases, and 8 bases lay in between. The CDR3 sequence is CASSTDGNIQYF. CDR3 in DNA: TGTGCCAGCAGCACGGACGGAAACATTCAGTACTTC.

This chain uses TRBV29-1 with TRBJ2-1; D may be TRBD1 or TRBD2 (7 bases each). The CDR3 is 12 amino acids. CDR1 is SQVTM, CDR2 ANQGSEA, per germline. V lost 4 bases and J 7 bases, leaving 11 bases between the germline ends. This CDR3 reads CSVVRGGNEQFF. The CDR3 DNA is TGCAGCGTTGTCAGGGGGGGGAATGAGCAGTTCTTC.

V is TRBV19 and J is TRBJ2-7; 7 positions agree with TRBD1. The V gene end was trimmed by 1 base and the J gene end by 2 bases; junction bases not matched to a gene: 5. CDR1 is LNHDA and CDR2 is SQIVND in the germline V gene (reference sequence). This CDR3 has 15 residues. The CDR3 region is CASSIAAGTAYEQYF. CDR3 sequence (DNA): TGTGCCAGTAGTATAGCAGCCGGGACAGCCTACGAGCAGTACTTC.

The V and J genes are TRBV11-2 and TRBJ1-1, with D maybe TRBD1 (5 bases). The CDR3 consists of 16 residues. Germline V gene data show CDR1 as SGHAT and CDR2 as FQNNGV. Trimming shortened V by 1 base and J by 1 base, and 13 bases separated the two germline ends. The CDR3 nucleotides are TGTGCCAGCAGCTTAGCGCAGGGCGGAACGAACACTGAAGCTTTCTTT. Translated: CASSLAQGGTNTEAFF.

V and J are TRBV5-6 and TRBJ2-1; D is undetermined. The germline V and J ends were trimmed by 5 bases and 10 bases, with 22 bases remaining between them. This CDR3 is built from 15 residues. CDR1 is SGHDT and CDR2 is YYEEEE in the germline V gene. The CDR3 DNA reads TGTGCCAGCAGTTTGACCCCATCATCACTCGAAGAGCAGTTCTTC. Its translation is CASSLTPSSLEEQFF.